The 6 T cell receptor beta chains listed next were all sequenced from one sample in a study of blood T cell repertoires in COVID-19. Data came from immunoSEQ multiplex PCR; TCRdb stores just in-frame clones and leaves some out. The sample consists of more than 95,000 clones, around 90% of them appearing once. Sequencing was carried out using peripheral blood. The source is a human donor in a cohort sampled during active COVID-19.

The chain employs TRBV27 and TRBJ2-7, with 10 nucleotides matching TRBD2. The CDR3 runs 14 residues. The V gene end was trimmed by 6 bases and the J gene end by 4 bases; junction bases not matched to a gene: 6. The germline V gene has CDR1 MNHEY and CDR2 SMNVEV (reference sequence). The CDR3 sequence is CASRSTSGYYEQYF. DNA of the CDR3: TGTGCCAGCAGATCGACTAGCGGGTATTACGAGCAGTACTTC.

The V and J genes are TRBV30 and TRBJ1-6; D gene unclear. The ends were cut back, 5 bases at V and 7 bases at J, with 15 bases in the middle. Germline CDR1 is GTSNPN and CDR2 is SVGIG (reference sequence). This CDR3 region has 14 residues. The CDR3 loop reads CAWATGLGNSPLHF. The CDR3 nucleotides are TGTGCCTGGGCAACTGGACTGGGAAATTCACCCCTCCACTTT.

In regard to this clone: At the DNA level, this CDR3 is encoded by other sequences in the same sample as well. J is TRBJ1-5 and V is TRBV2; D not resolved. Trimming pared 6 bases from V and 1 base from J, leaving 10 bases between. This CDR3 is built from 14 residues. The germline V gene has CDR1 SNHLY and CDR2 FYNNEI. The CDR3 sequence: CASRRGHSNQPQHF. The CDR3 DNA reads TGTGCCAGCAGGAGAGGTCACAGCAATCAGCCCCAGCATTTT.

V gene TRBV19 combines with J gene TRBJ1-1, with D hard to call. The V gene's germline CDR1 is LNHDA and CDR2 SQIVND (reference sequence). The V gene lost 3 bases and the J gene lost 4 bases, with 12 bases spanning the gap. The CDR3 covers 14 residues. The CDR3 here is CASSISGRTTEAFF. DNA of the CDR3: TGTGCCAGTAGTATTTCAGGTCGTACCACTGAAGCTTTCTTT.

The chain recombines TRBV11-2 with TRBJ2-5; 11 nucleotides line up with TRBD2. V gave up 6 bases and J gave up 6 bases; unmatched junction bases: 9. The germline V gene encodes CDR1 SGHAT and CDR2 FQNNGV. CDR3 length: 15 residues. CDR3 region: CASSSTSGSWQTQYF. The DNA of the CDR3 is TGTGCCAGCAGTTCTACTAGCGGGAGTTGGCAGACCCAGTACTTC.

This clone was counted between two and nine times. V usage is TRBV27 and J usage is TRBJ2-7, with D maybe TRBD1 (5 bases). Germline V gene sequence: CDR1 MNHEY, CDR2 SMNVEV (reference sequence). The germline V and J ends were trimmed by 4 bases and 1 base, with 23 bases remaining between them. The CDR3 extends over 18 amino acids. The DNA for the CDR3 is TGTGCCAGCAGTTGGACCGGCGTTGGGGCGGCCATATCCTACGAGCAGTACTTC. The encoded protein is CASSWTGVGAAISYEQYF.